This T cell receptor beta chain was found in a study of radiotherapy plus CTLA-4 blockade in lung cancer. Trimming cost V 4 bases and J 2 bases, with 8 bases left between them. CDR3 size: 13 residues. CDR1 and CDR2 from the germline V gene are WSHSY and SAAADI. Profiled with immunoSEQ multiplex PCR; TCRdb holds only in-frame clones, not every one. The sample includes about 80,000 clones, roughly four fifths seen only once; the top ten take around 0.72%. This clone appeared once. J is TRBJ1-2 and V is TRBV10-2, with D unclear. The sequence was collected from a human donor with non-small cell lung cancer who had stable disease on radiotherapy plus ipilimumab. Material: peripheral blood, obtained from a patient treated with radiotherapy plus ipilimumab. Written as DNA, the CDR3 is TGCGCCAGCAGTGTCCAGGACAACTATGGCTACACCTTC. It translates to CASSVQDNYGYTF.